Below, 32 T cell receptor beta chains from the same sample are listed, as sequenced in a study of cytomegalovirus exposure and HLA in healthy donors. PCR employed 60 Vbeta and 13 Jbeta primers. Using immunoSEQ multiplex PCR, the repertoire was profiled, and TCRdb retains in-frame clones only, with some absent. The sample yields roughly 140,000 clones, 75% to 85% seen once. The sequenced material came from PBMCs. Source of these receptors: a man over 45 in good health and CMV-seropositive.

The V and J genes are TRBV11-2 and TRBJ1-4; maybe TRBD1 (5 bases). CDR1 is SGHAT, CDR2 FQNNGV, per germline. This CDR3 spans 17 amino acids. The V end was cut by 3 bases, the J end by 5 bases, with 19 bases between. The CDR3 spells CASSFYRGGSQNEKLFF. The CDR3 region has the DNA TGTGCCAGCAGCTTCTACCGGGGGGGTAGCCAGAATGAAAAACTGTTTTTT.

The V call is TRBV19, the J call TRBJ2-4; the match to TRBD2 covers 13 bases. Germline CDR1 LNHDA, CDR2 SQIVND (reference sequence). Trimming took 3 bases from V and 7 from J; bases not matched to a gene: 3. The CDR3 spans 15 residues. This chain's CDR3 is CASSIGLAGVNIQYF. In DNA form, the CDR3 reads TGTGCCAGTAGTATCGGACTAGCGGGAGTGAACATTCAGTACTTC. The full variable domain, with the rest looked up from reference TRBV19 and TRBJ2-4, is DGGITQSPKYLFRKEGQNVTLSCEQNLNHDAMYWYRQDPGQGLRLIYYSQIVNDFQKGDIAEGYSVSREKKESFPLTVTSAQKNPTAFYLCASSIGLAGVNIQYFGAGTRLSVL.

The V gene is TRBV7-8, the J gene TRBJ2-1, with 9 bases aligning to TRBD2. Germline V gene sequence: CDR1 SGHVS, CDR2 FQNEAQ. This CDR3 contains 16 residues. V was pared by 5 bases and J by 9 bases, with 14 bases of the junction left unmatched. As DNA, the CDR3 is TGTGCCAGCAGCCCCGCGGGGGGGGCGGGAATACGTGAGCAGTTCTTC. Its protein is CASSPAGGAGIREQFF.

V is TRBV11-2 and J is TRBJ1-3; D may be TRBD1 (6 bases). Germline CDR1 reads SGHAT; CDR2 reads FQNNGV. V was trimmed by 2 bases and J by 0 bases, leaving 14 bases between them. The CDR3 contains 17 residues. This CDR3 is CASSLLGGKSSGNTIYF. The CDR3 region has the DNA TGTGCCAGCAGCTTACTTGGGGGCAAGAGCTCTGGAAACACCATATATTTT.

The V gene is TRBV5-4, the J gene TRBJ2-6; a weak D match, TRBD2 (5 bases). Trimming stripped 0 bases from V and 0 bases from J, with 19 bases between. CDR1 is SGHNT, CDR2 YYREEE, per germline (reference sequence). The CDR3 covers 20 residues. CDR3 residues: CASSLAAGARGYSGANVLTF. The DNA of the CDR3 is TGTGCCAGCAGCTTGGCCGCAGGTGCCCGAGGGTACTCTGGGGCCAACGTCCTGACTTTC.

This rearrangement joins TRBV5-1 to TRBJ1-1; no clear D. The CDR3 loop spans 13 amino acids. Germline CDR1 reads SGHRS; CDR2 reads YFSETQ. The ends were cut back, 0 bases at V and 5 bases at J, with 8 bases in the middle. In DNA, the CDR3 is TGCGCCAGCAGCTTGGTCCTAGGAACTGAAGCTTTCTTT. Protein: CASSLVLGTEAFF.

The chain recombines TRBV10-3 with TRBJ1-3; D gene ambiguous. CDR3 length: 12 amino acids. Germline-derived CDR1 and CDR2 are ENHRY and SYGVKD. The ends were cut back, 10 bases at V and 0 bases at J, with 7 bases in the middle. The CDR3 here is CATGHSGNTIYF. The DNA of the CDR3 is TGTGCCACAGGTCACTCTGGAAACACCATATATTTT.

This clone was observed once. The chain links TRBV6-6 to TRBJ2-5; D possibly corresponds to TRBD2 (5 bases). Germline V gives CDR1 MNHNY, CDR2 SVGAGI (reference sequence). Trimming removed 3 bases at V and 4 bases at J, with 9 bases between. This CDR3 is 13 amino acids long. The CDR3 DNA sequence: TGTGCCAGCAGTTATAGCGACACAGAGACCCAGTACTTC. The encoded protein is CASSYSDTETQYF.

The genes are TRBV13 and TRBJ1-6, with 7 bases identical to TRBD1. Germline values: CDR1 PRHDT, CDR2 FYEKMQ (reference sequence). There are 15 residues in the CDR3. Trimming at V came to 5 bases and at J to 10 bases, leaving 11 bases not matched to a gene. DNA of the CDR3: TGTGCCAGCAGCCTTGGGCAAGGACAGGACTCACCCCTCCACTTT. It encodes CASSLGQGQDSPLHF.

The V call is TRBV9, the J call TRBJ2-1, with D tentatively TRBD2 (5 bases). V was trimmed by 8 bases and J by 7 bases, leaving 7 bases between them. There are 10 residues in the CDR3. Per germline, CDR1 SGDLS and CDR2 YYNGEE. Here the CDR3 reads CASSGNEQFF. The CDR3 nucleotides are TGTGCCAGTTCGGGGAATGAGCAGTTCTTC.

The chain employs TRBV28 and TRBJ2-5; possibly TRBD1 for D (7 bases). This CDR3 is built from 15 residues. The germline CDR1 and CDR2 sequences are MDHEN and SYDVKM. V was pared by 5 bases and J by 5 bases, with 18 bases between. CDR3 loop: CASSQSGGRLETQYF. In nucleotides, the CDR3 is TGTGCCAGCAGTCAATCAGGGGGGCGTCTGGAGACCCAGTACTTC.

Turning to this clone: A read error may produce the germline difference seen at one junction end. The chain couples TRBV7-9 to TRBJ1-2; a possible D gene is TRBD1 (6 bases). The germline V gene encodes CDR1 SEHNR and CDR2 FQNEAQ (reference sequence). The length of the CDR3 is 13 residues. The CDR3 sequence: CSSSPQGNYGYTF. The CDR3 bases are TGTTCCAGCAGCCCACAGGGAAACTATGGCTACACCTTC.

This chain connects TRBV5-1 to TRBJ2-4; 9 nucleotides agree with TRBD1. Germline CDR1 and CDR2: SGHRS and YFSETQ. This CDR3 is 17 amino acids long. V lost 1 base to trimming and J lost 6 bases; unmatched junction nucleotides: 11. CDR3 sequence reads: CASSLWAGTGMGNIQYF. CDR3 nucleotide sequence: TGCGCCAGCAGCTTGTGGGCCGGGACAGGGATGGGAAACATTCAGTACTTC.

The chain carries TRBV6-6 and TRBJ1-1; no firm D call. V was clipped by 5 bases and J by 7 bases, with 11 bases between them. This CDR3 is 12 amino acids long. Looked up from germline, CDR1 is MNHNY and CDR2 is SVGAGI (reference sequence). The CDR3 region has the DNA TGTGCCAGCAGTAAGGAGGAAGGTGAAGCTTTCTTT. Translation gives CASSKEEGEAFF.

The CDR3 DNA is TGTGCCAGCGGCGCGGGACCCCTTGAAGCTTTCTTT. Translated: CASGAGPLEAFF. V gene TRBV28 combines with J gene TRBJ1-1; D might be TRBD1 (5 bases). The length of the CDR3 is 12 residues. Between the trimmed V and J ends, which lost 8 bases and 7 bases, there was a span of 14 bases. Looked up from germline, CDR1 is MDHEN and CDR2 is SYDVKM. The full variable domain, completed using reference TRBV28 and TRBJ1-1, is DVKVTQSSRYLVKRTGEKVFLECVQDMDHENMFWYRQDPGLGLRLIYFSYDVKMKEKGDIPEGYSVSREKKERFSLILESASTNQTSMYLCASGAGPLEAFFGQGTRLTVV.

The table lists this clone with a few counts. The rearrangement uses TRBV2 and TRBJ1-2, with D maybe TRBD1 (6 bases). The V and J ends lost 5 bases and 5 bases respectively, with 15 bases between them. CDR3 length: 14 residues. Germline lookup yields CDR1 SNHLY and CDR2 FYNNEI. As DNA, the CDR3 is TGTGCCAGCAGTCGGACAGCCGGCTCTTATGGCTACACCTTC. Protein: CASSRTAGSYGYTF.

V usage is TRBV7-2 and J usage is TRBJ1-3; D not resolved. Trimming pared 5 bases from V and 5 bases from J, leaving 10 bases between. The CDR3 extends over 13 amino acids. Germline-derived CDR1 and CDR2 are SGHTA and FQGNSA. The CDR3 loop is CASSPEVRNTIYF. CDR3 in DNA: TGTGCCAGCAGCCCAGAAGTCCGAAACACCATATATTTT.

The chain couples TRBV5-6 to TRBJ2-2, with 13 nucleotides matching TRBD2. J gave up 5 bases and V 4 bases, and 8 bases lay outside the gene matches. CDR1 is SGHDT and CDR2 is YYEEEE in the germline V gene. The CDR3 runs 17 residues. CDR3 region: CASSGLTSGRRTGELFF. The CDR3 coding sequence is TGTGCCAGCAGCGGCCTGACTAGCGGGAGGAGAACCGGGGAGCTGTTTTTT.

The chain joins TRBV18 to TRBJ1-4; the D is unclear. Trimming shortened V by 3 bases and J by 8 bases, and 7 bases separated the two germline ends. The CDR3 sequence is 12 residues long. Germline lookup yields CDR1 KGHSH and CDR2 LQKENI. The CDR3 nucleotides are TGTGCCAGCTCACCGGCGGGCGAAAAACTGTTTTTT. Its protein is CASSPAGEKLFF.

The table lists this clone with a count of one. The V call is TRBV11-3, the J call TRBJ2-5; 11 nucleotides line up with TRBD2. From germline, CDR1 is SGHNT and CDR2 YENEEA. The CDR3 is made up of 15 amino acids. Trimming cost V 3 bases and J 5 bases; bases outside gene matches: 5. The DNA of the CDR3 is TGTGCCAGCAGCTTTAGCGGGAGGGCCGAGGAGACCCAGTACTTC. Protein product: CASSFSGRAEETQYF.

The V call is TRBV28, the J call TRBJ1-3, with a tentative D call TRBD1 (5 bases). V was cut by 5 bases and J by 1 base, with 6 bases left in between. Germline V gives CDR1 MDHEN, CDR2 SYDVKM. The CDR3 extends over 13 amino acids. Here the CDR3 DNA reads TGTGCCAGCAGTACAGGATCTGGAAACACCATATATTTT. This gives the protein CASSTGSGNTIYF.

The rearrangement links TRBV28 to TRBJ2-7; 9 bases match TRBD2. The trim removed 1 base at V and 0 bases at J, leaving 1 base unmatched. The CDR3 consists of 15 residues. Germline CDR1 MDHEN, CDR2 SYDVKM. CDR3 sequence reads: CASSLYSGSSYEQYF. CDR3 in DNA: TGTGCCAGCAGTTTATATAGCGGGAGCTCCTACGAGCAGTACTTC. Together with reference TRBV28 and TRBJ2-7, the CDR3 gives the full variable domain: DVKVTQSSRYLVKRTGEKVFLECVQDMDHENMFWYRQDPGLGLRLIYFSYDVKMKEKGDIPEGYSVSREKKERFSLILESASTNQTSMYLCASSLYSGSSYEQYFGPGTRLTVT.

In its sample, this clone was seen a few times. This rearrangement joins TRBV29-1 to TRBJ2-1, with no clear D. Germline V CDR1 and CDR2: SQVTM, ANQGSEA. Trimming took 8 bases from V and 5 from J, leaving 13 bases between them. The CDR3 length is 12 residues. Written as DNA, the CDR3 is TGCAGCCCTGGTGACTTAAACAATGAGCAGTTCTTC. Translating it yields CSPGDLNNEQFF.

The gene calls are TRBV5-1 and TRBJ2-7, with a possible D match to TRBD2 (5 bases). Trimming took off 4 bases at V and 0 bases at J, with 14 bases between the two ends. Germline CDR1 and CDR2: SGHRS and YFSETQ. The CDR3 consists of 15 residues. CDR3 amino acids: CASSPLVSGSYEQYF. Here the CDR3 DNA reads TGCGCCAGCAGCCCCCTCGTGAGCGGCTCCTACGAGCAGTACTTC.

Only one count was recorded for this clone. The chain links TRBV10-1 to TRBJ2-7; D possibly corresponds to TRBD1 (5 bases). The germline V gene has CDR1 WNHNN and CDR2 SYGVQD (reference sequence). V lost 8 bases and J 0 bases, leaving 11 bases between the germline ends. CDR3 length equals 13 residues. The CDR3 DNA follows: TGCGCCAGCTCCCAGGGTAGCTCCTACGAGCAGTACTTC. Translating gives CASSQGSSYEQYF.

The V call is TRBV30, the J call TRBJ2-1; 14 bases line up with TRBD2. V lost 1 base, J lost 6 bases, and 2 bases stayed unmatched. The CDR3 runs to 15 residues. Germline V gives CDR1 GTSNPN, CDR2 SVGIG (reference sequence). Here the CDR3 reads CAWSAGLAGGNEQFF. CDR3 coding DNA: TGTGCCTGGAGTGCCGGACTAGCGGGGGGCAATGAGCAGTTCTTC.

This clone turned up a few times. This chain links TRBV18 with TRBJ2-7, with 8 nucleotides matching TRBD2. Per germline, CDR1 KGHSH and CDR2 LQKENI. The CDR3 has 14 amino acids. After removal of 3 bases from V and 4 bases from J, the junction contained 5 bases not matched to a gene. CDR3 residues: CASSPTSGEYEQYF. The CDR3 DNA reads as TGTGCCAGCTCACCTACTAGCGGAGAGTACGAGCAGTACTTC.

The chain recombines TRBV5-6 with TRBJ2-7; D remains ambiguous. Trimming removed 3 bases at V and 3 bases at J, with 10 bases between. The CDR3 covers 13 residues. Looked up from germline, CDR1 is SGHDT and CDR2 is YYEEEE. CDR3 DNA sequence: TGTGCCAGCAGCTCCCTAGATTACTACGAGCAGTACTTC. This sequence encodes CASSSLDYYEQYF.

Concerning this clone itself: Other DNA sequences in the sample encode the same CDR3. This chain uses TRBV15 with TRBJ2-5, with D possibly being TRBD1 (6 bases). The closer fit of TRBJ2-7 to the DNA end suggests the J call may be wrong. There are 13 residues in the CDR3. Germline V gene data show CDR1 as LNHNV and CDR2 as YYDKDF (reference sequence). The CDR3 is CATSRDRGYEQYF. The CDR3 DNA is TGTGCCACCAGCAGAGACAGGGGCTACGAGCAGTACTTC.

As to this clone: One end of the junction is discordant with germline, which a read error may explain. The gene calls are TRBV7-9 and TRBJ1-6; D is possibly TRBD1 (5 bases). Germline V lookup: CDR1 SEHNR, CDR2 FQNEAQ (reference sequence). The CDR3 contains 14 residues. CDR3 amino acids: CSSSFQQGGSPLHF. In DNA form, the CDR3 reads TGTTCCAGCAGCTTTCAGCAGGGAGGGTCACCCCTCCACTTT.

V usage is TRBV6-5 and J usage is TRBJ2-7; 7 positions match TRBD2. This CDR3 comprises 15 residues. V was clipped by 8 bases and J by 5 bases; unmatched bases: 15. The germline CDR1 and CDR2 sequences are MNHEY and SVGAGI. The CDR3 loop reads CASQKLGTSVNEQYF. The CDR3 coding sequence is TGTGCCAGCCAAAAGCTTGGCACTAGCGTGAACGAGCAGTACTTC.

This sequence joins TRBV7-9 and TRBJ2-3; TRBD2 is a possible D gene (5 bases). The CDR3 contains 15 residues. V lost 2 bases, J lost 6 bases, and 15 bases lay in between. Germline CDR1 SEHNR, CDR2 FQNEAQ (reference sequence). CDR3 amino acids: CASSLLLDGADTQYF. Written as DNA, the CDR3 is TGTGCCAGCAGCTTATTACTAGACGGTGCGGATACGCAGTATTTT.